The 26 T cell receptor beta chains reported below all come from one sample, sequenced in a study of blood T cell repertoires in COVID-19 (TCRdb year 2020). Libraries came from the immunoSEQ multiplex PCR assay. TCRdb took this table from immuneACCESS and kept in-frame rearrangements with V and J called. Such tables lack part of the clones; where checked against another copy, unresolved V genes explain under half of the gap, and the rest is unexplained. Counted in this sample were around 200,000 clones; around nine tenths of them appeared once. In total, the top ten clones hold less than 3.5% of the sample. Sequences were obtained from peripheral blood. Receptors were obtained from a man between 65 and 85 years old with acute or convalescent COVID-19.

The chain has TRBV5-4 and TRBJ2-7; 8 bases fit TRBD1. The CDR3 is made up of 15 amino acids. Trimming cost V 1 base and J 6 bases; bases outside gene matches: 9. Germline CDR1 is SGHNT and CDR2 is YYREEE (reference sequence). The CDR3 bases are TGTGCCAGCAGCTTGCCCCGGACAGGGCGGAGCGAGCAGTACTTC. It is translated as CASSLPRTGRSEQYF.

This chain connects TRBV19 to TRBJ1-2; TRBD1 agrees at 7 bases. Germline trimming cut 5 bases from V and 8 bases from J; bases unmatched to any gene: 5. Germline V gene sequence: CDR1 LNHDA, CDR2 SQIVND (reference sequence). This CDR3 comprises 12 residues. The CDR3 loop reads CASSEGQWGYTF. The DNA of the CDR3 is TGTGCCAGTAGTGAGGGACAGTGGGGCTACACCTTC.

V and J are TRBV11-2 and TRBJ2-3; D may be TRBD1 (5 bases). The germline V and J ends were trimmed by 5 bases and 1 base, with 10 bases remaining between them. Germline V gene data show CDR1 as SGHAT and CDR2 as FQNNGV. This CDR3 has 14 amino acids. CDR3 nucleotides: TGTGCCAGCAGCACGCGACAGCGCACAGATACGCAGTATTTT. The encoded protein is CASSTRQRTDTQYF.

V is TRBV6-5 and J is TRBJ2-7; D is perhaps TRBD2 (6 bases). Trimming cost V 6 bases and J 5 bases, with 17 bases left between them. The CDR3 spans 14 residues. Germline V gene sequence: CDR1 MNHEY, CDR2 SVGAGI. The CDR3 sequence: CASRARGSGHEQYF. The CDR3 DNA reads TGTGCCAGCAGGGCCCGGGGGAGCGGCCACGAGCAGTACTTC.

This rearrangement joins TRBV18 to TRBJ1-2, with 10 bases that match TRBD1. Germline CDR1 is KGHSH and CDR2 is LQKENI. Trimming cost V 3 bases and J 6 bases; bases outside gene matches: 7. The CDR3 has 15 residues. The CDR3 loop is CASSPSVGTGDGYTF. The CDR3 region has the DNA TGTGCCAGCTCACCCTCAGTTGGGACAGGGGATGGCTACACCTTC.

This sequence joins TRBV9 and TRBJ2-3; 9 bases fit TRBD2. The length of the CDR3 is 17 residues. Germline V gives CDR1 SGDLS, CDR2 YYNGEE. The ends lost 4 bases at V and 2 bases at J; junction bases unmatched: 11. The CDR3 coding sequence is TGTGCCAGCAGCCCCCACACGGGACTAGCAGACACAGATACGCAGTATTTT. This codes for CASSPHTGLADTDTQYF.

The chain joins TRBV9 to TRBJ1-1, with TRBD1 matching 7 bases. Trimming took 3 bases from V and 2 from J; bases not matched to a gene: 4. This CDR3 comprises 14 residues. Germline values: CDR1 SGDLS, CDR2 YYNGEE. CDR3 protein: CASSAQGLNTEAFF. In DNA, the CDR3 is TGTGCCAGCAGCGCACAGGGGCTCAACACTGAAGCTTTCTTT.

This clone was seen a few times. This sequence joins TRBV7-2 and TRBJ1-1; the D gene is possibly TRBD1 (6 bases). This CDR3 contains 16 residues. The ends were cut back, 5 bases at V and 0 bases at J, with 16 bases in the middle. The germline CDR1 and CDR2 sequences are SGHTA and FQGNSA. The CDR3 DNA reads TGTGCCAGCAGCATGAGCGGGGGGCGCTTGAACACTGAAGCTTTCTTT. It encodes CASSMSGGRLNTEAFF.

This clone was recorded a few times. This chain links TRBV11-3 with TRBJ2-1, with 11 bases fitting TRBD2. Germline-derived CDR1 and CDR2 are SGHNT and YENEEA. V was pared by 5 bases and J by 8 bases, with 2 bases of the junction left unmatched. The CDR3 has 13 amino acids. For the CDR3, the DNA is TGTGCCAGCAGCATGACTAGCGGGGATGAGCAGTTCTTC. It encodes CASSMTSGDEQFF. The whole variable domain, remainder taken from reference TRBV11-3 and TRBJ2-1, is EAGVVQSPRYKIIEKKQPVAFWCNPISGHNTLYWYLQNLGQGPELLIRYENEEAVDDSQLPKDRFSAERLKGVDSTLKIQPAELGDSAVYLCASSMTSGDEQFFGPGTRLTVL.

This clone was seen only a few times. The J gene is TRBJ1-4, the V gene TRBV4-3; the D is unclear. Germline CDR1 and CDR2: LGHNA and YSLEER. This CDR3 contains 14 residues. Trimming left V 3 bases short and J 0 bases short, with 5 bases between. The CDR3 reads CASSQGPTNEKLFF. The CDR3 DNA reads TGCGCCAGCAGCCAGGGCCCAACTAATGAAAAACTGTTTTTT.

The chain recombines TRBV20-1 with TRBJ2-7; 7 bases align to TRBD1. The V gene end was trimmed by 3 bases and the J gene end by 7 bases; junction bases not matched to a gene: 15. Per the germline V gene, CDR1 is DFQATT and CDR2 is SNEGSKA (reference sequence). The CDR3 covers 15 residues. The CDR3 reads CSASSQGSLGEEQYF. The CDR3 bases are TGCAGTGCTAGTTCACAGGGGTCTTTAGGGGAAGAGCAGTACTTC.

The chain recombines TRBV30 with TRBJ2-4; D remains unclear. The V end lost 0 bases, the J end lost 6 bases, and 9 bases lay between the germline ends. The length of the CDR3 is 13 residues. Germline CDR1 is GTSNPN and CDR2 is SVGIG (reference sequence). CDR3 protein: CAWSVLGSNIQYF. The CDR3 DNA reads TGTGCCTGGAGTGTACTGGGCTCAAACATTCAGTACTTC.

The chain couples TRBV28 to TRBJ1-2; D may be TRBD1 (5 bases). Germline CDR1 reads MDHEN; CDR2 reads SYDVKM. The CDR3 sequence is 13 residues long. The V gene lost 3 bases and the J gene lost 8 bases, with 13 bases spanning the gap. CDR3 bases: TGTGCCAGCAGTTTGGGGCACGCCGGGGGCTACACCTTC. Protein: CASSLGHAGGYTF.

The rearrangement uses TRBV15 and TRBJ2-1; 7 bases match TRBD2. In germline, CDR1 is LNHNV, CDR2 YYDKDF (reference sequence). With 7 bases clipped from V and 1 base from J, the junction kept 10 bases outside the gene matches. The CDR3 has 16 residues. Here the CDR3 reads CATMWGEGNSYNEQFF. CDR3 nucleotide sequence: TGTGCCACCATGTGGGGGGAGGGTAATTCCTACAATGAGCAGTTCTTC.

The CDR3 protein is CASSLQGGSGNTIYF. The CDR3 bases are TGTGCCAGTAGCCTACAGGGGGGCTCTGGAAACACCATATATTTT. This rearrangement joins TRBV19 to TRBJ1-3; 8 nucleotides match TRBD1. With 6 bases clipped from V and 0 bases from J, the junction kept 4 bases outside the gene matches. The CDR3 is 15 amino acids. From germline, CDR1 is LNHDA and CDR2 SQIVND (reference sequence).

The CDR3 region is CASSFYYGYTF. The CDR3 coding sequence is TGTGCCAGCAGTTTTTATTATGGCTACACCTTC. V and J are TRBV7-2 and TRBJ1-2; no clear D. V was trimmed by 6 bases and J by 5 bases, leaving 7 bases between them. This CDR3 region has 11 residues. CDR1 is SGHTA and CDR2 is FQGNSA in the germline V gene. The full variable domain, rest sourced from reference TRBV7-2 and TRBJ1-2, is GAGVSQSPSNKVTEKGKDVELRCDPISGHTALYWYRQSLGQGLEFLIYFQGNSAPDKSGLPSDRFSAERTGGSVSTLTIQRTQQEDSAVYLCASSFYYGYTFGSGTRLTVV.

The J gene is TRBJ1-2, the V gene TRBV10-3, with TRBD1 matching 7 bases. In germline, CDR1 is ENHRY, CDR2 SYGVKD. This CDR3 spans 15 amino acids. With 5 bases clipped from V and 4 bases from J, the junction kept 10 bases outside the gene matches. The CDR3 region has the DNA TGTGCCATCAGTCTCAGACAGGGTGAGGGCTATGGCTACACCTTC. This encodes CAISLRQGEGYGYTF.

This clone was detected once. The chain carries TRBV3-1 (or the pseudogene TRBV3-2) and TRBJ1-4; D gene ambiguous. Germline V gene sequence: CDR1 LGHDT, CDR2 YNNKEL (reference sequence). The CDR3 is 12 residues long. V was pared by 1 base and J by 10 bases, with 7 bases between. The CDR3 protein is CASSQAVGKLFF. CDR3 sequence (DNA): TGTGCCAGCAGCCAAGCGGTCGGAAAACTGTTTTTT.

This chain connects TRBV2 to TRBJ1-1; maybe TRBD1 (6 bases). The germline CDR1 and CDR2 sequences are SNHLY and FYNNEI. This CDR3 is built from 13 residues. V was pared by 5 bases and J by 0 bases, with 7 bases between. DNA of the CDR3: TGTGCCAGCAGTTGGACAGTGAACACTGAAGCTTTCTTT. This sequence encodes CASSWTVNTEAFF.

V and J are TRBV7-6 and TRBJ1-5, with no clear D. Between the trimmed V and J ends, which lost 3 bases and 4 bases, there was a span of 7 bases. CDR3 length: 13 amino acids. Germline V CDR1 and CDR2: SGHVS, FNYEAQ. In DNA, the CDR3 is TGTGCCAGCAGCTTCGGTAGTAATCAGCCCCAGCATTTT. Translating it yields CASSFGSNQPQHF.

This clone occurred once. The rearrangement links TRBV21-1 to TRBJ2-5; no check of the table's D call, TRBD1, against the DNA was made. TRBV21-1 is a documented pseudogene. This CDR3 has 18 residues. CDR3 region: CASVDLLRGDRAQETQYF. For the CDR3, the DNA is TGTGCCAGCGTCGACCTGCTTCGGGGGGACAGGGCCCAAGAGACCCAGTACTTC.

The V call is TRBV5-1, the J call TRBJ1-4; no clear D gene. V was trimmed by 0 bases and J by 4 bases, leaving 7 bases between them. Germline V gene lookup returns CDR1 SGHRS and CDR2 YFSETQ. The CDR3 consists of 14 residues. The CDR3 region has the DNA TGCGCCAGCAGCTTGGATCAGAATAATGAAAAACTGTTTTTT. Its protein product is CASSLDQNNEKLFF.

The chain is built from TRBV2 and TRBJ1-2; D gene ambiguous. CDR3 length equals 13 residues. In germline, CDR1 is SNHLY, CDR2 FYNNEI. Deletions cut 6 bases from V and 4 bases from J, with 12 bases between. The CDR3 reads CASSGEGSYGYTF. The DNA of the CDR3 is TGTGCCAGCAGCGGGGAGGGTTCCTATGGCTACACCTTC.

Concerning this clone itself: Other DNA variants within this sample encode the same CDR3. V is TRBV5-1 and J is TRBJ2-1; 7 bases fit TRBD1. The CDR3 runs to 13 residues. V was clipped by 4 bases and J by 4 bases; unmatched bases: 2. CDR1 and CDR2 (germline): SGHRS, YFSETQ. The CDR3 loop is CASSPQGYNEQFF. The CDR3 coding sequence is TGCGCCAGCAGCCCACAGGGGTACAATGAGCAGTTCTTC.

The chain employs TRBV27 and TRBJ2-1, with 14 bases fitting TRBD2. With 5 bases clipped from V and 9 bases from J, the junction kept 6 bases outside the gene matches. CDR1 and CDR2 from the germline V gene are MNHEY and SMNVEV (reference sequence). The length of the CDR3 is 15 residues. The CDR3: CASSHGLAGGGEQFF. The CDR3 DNA follows: TGTGCCAGCAGTCACGGACTAGCGGGAGGTGGTGAGCAGTTCTTC.

Remarks on this clone: Other nucleotide sequences from this sample produce the same CDR3. This chain uses TRBV12-3 or TRBV12-4 with TRBJ2-7, with 7 bases fitting TRBD1. The CDR3 length is 11 residues. V lost 4 bases and J lost 6; bases outside the gene matches: 0. The CDR3 is CASSYRGEQYF. CDR3 in DNA: TGTGCCAGCAGTTACAGGGGCGAGCAGTACTTC.